The next 18 T cell receptor beta chains were all read from a single sample in a study of cytomegalovirus exposure and HLA in healthy donors. The PCR ran on 60 Vbeta and 13 Jbeta primers. TCRdb keeps only in-frame clones here, not all; method: immunoSEQ multiplex PCR. The sample holds about 200,000 clones, roughly four fifths seen once. Sequencing was performed on PBMCs. The receptor set was obtained from a middle-aged woman in good health and CMV-seronegative.

The chain combines TRBV19 with TRBJ1-4, with a possible D match to TRBD1 (5 bases). The CDR3 is 16 amino acids. The V end was cut by 5 bases, the J end by 8 bases, with 21 bases between. Germline-derived CDR1 and CDR2 are LNHDA and SQIVND (reference sequence). The CDR3 region is CASSLIFGGVSEKLFF. As DNA, the CDR3 is TGTGCCAGTAGTTTGATCTTCGGGGGTGTGAGCGAAAAACTGTTTTTT.

V and J are TRBV28 and TRBJ2-7; tentatively, D is TRBD1 (6 bases). Germline CDR1 is MDHEN and CDR2 is SYDVKM. The CDR3 has 13 residues. The ends were cut back, 8 bases at V and 2 bases at J, with 13 bases in the middle. CDR3 sequence (DNA): TGTGCCAGCCTCGACAGGAATACCTACGAGCAGTACTTC. This gives the protein CASLDRNTYEQYF.

This clone appeared a single time. V and J are TRBV27 and TRBJ2-1, with TRBD1 identical over 10 bases. J gave up 9 bases and V 5 bases, and 1 base lay outside the gene matches. This CDR3 has 12 residues. CDR1 MNHEY and CDR2 SMNVEV come from the germline V gene (reference sequence). The CDR3 DNA follows: TGTGCCAGCAGTGACAGGGGGCGTGAGCAGTTCTTC. Its translation: CASSDRGREQFF.

The chain joins TRBV7-8 to TRBJ1-1, with D tentatively TRBD1 (5 bases). CDR1 is SGHVS, CDR2 FQNEAQ, per germline. The CDR3 extends over 18 amino acids. V was clipped by 6 bases and J by 4 bases, with 27 bases between them. The CDR3 reads CASSLTHPGLLMSTEAFF. DNA of the CDR3: TGTGCCAGCAGTCTCACCCACCCAGGGCTCCTAATGAGCACTGAAGCTTTCTTT. Full variable domain (outside the CDR3, taken from reference TRBV7-8 and TRBJ1-1): GAGVSQSPRYKVAKRGQDVALRCDPISGHVSLFWYQQALGQGPEFLTYFQNEAQLDKSGLPSDRFFAERPEGSVSTLKIQRTQQEDSAVYLCASSLTHPGLLMSTEAFFGQGTRLTVV.

The DNA for the CDR3 is TGTGCCTGGAGCGGGGTTTCGCGTCCTGAAGCTTTCTTT. Translating it yields CAWSGVSRPEAFF. V is TRBV30 and J is TRBJ1-1; D gene unclear. The germline gives CDR1 GTSNPN, CDR2 SVGIG (reference sequence). Trimming stripped 3 bases from V and 6 bases from J, with 14 bases between. The CDR3 consists of 13 residues.

The chain couples TRBV30 to TRBJ1-2; D is possibly TRBD1 (6 bases). The V end lost 3 bases, the J end lost 6 bases, and 14 bases lay between the germline ends. CDR3 length equals 13 residues. CDR1 is GTSNPN, CDR2 SVGIG, per germline (reference sequence). CDR3 loop: CAWRGQGWHGYTF. CDR3 nucleotide sequence: TGTGCCTGGAGGGGCCAGGGGTGGCATGGCTACACCTTC. The whole variable domain, remainder taken from reference TRBV30 and TRBJ1-2, is SQTIHQWPATLVQPVGSPLSLECTVEGTSNPNLYWYRQAAGRGLQLLFYSVGIGQISSEVPQNLSASRPQDRQFILSSKKLLLSDSGFYLCAWRGQGWHGYTFGSGTRLTVV.

The table lists this clone with a few counts. V usage is TRBV15 and J usage is TRBJ2-3; TRBD2 matches at 11 bases. This CDR3 has 16 amino acids. Germline CDR1 LNHNV, CDR2 YYDKDF (reference sequence). Trimming took 1 base from V and 6 from J; bases not matched to a gene: 6. The CDR3 DNA reads TGTGCCACCAGCAGAGGGACTAGCGGGTTCACGGATACGCAGTATTTT. Protein sequence: CATSRGTSGFTDTQYF.

V is TRBV7-6 and J is TRBJ2-5; 11 bases align to TRBD2. Germline V lookup: CDR1 SGHVS, CDR2 FNYEAQ. Unmatched junction bases numbered 4, after V lost 4 bases and J lost 0 bases. The CDR3 loop spans 16 amino acids. The CDR3 protein is CASSYLAGGYQETQYF. As DNA, the CDR3 is TGTGCCAGCAGCTATCTAGCGGGAGGCTACCAAGAGACCCAGTACTTC.

As concerns this clone: The same CDR3 arises from other DNA sequences in this sample as well. CDR3 sequence reads: CASSLGLGYTF. The CDR3 DNA sequence: TGTGCCAGCAGCTTAGGTCTTGGCTACACCTTC. The chain links TRBV7-2 to TRBJ1-2; D remains ambiguous. From germline, CDR1 is SGHTA and CDR2 FQGNSA. Trimming pared 1 base from V and 7 bases from J, leaving 4 bases between. The CDR3 consists of 11 residues.

The V gene is TRBV9, the J gene TRBJ2-7, with 7 bases aligning to TRBD1. CDR1 and CDR2 (germline): SGDLS, YYNGEE. This CDR3 has 15 amino acids. The V and J ends lost 3 bases and 3 bases, in that order; junction bases with no gene match: 9. The CDR3 DNA reads TGTGCCAGCAGCGCGGGTCGGGACAGATTCTACGAGCAGTACTTC. It codes for CASSAGRDRFYEQYF.

The gene calls are TRBV7-8 and TRBJ2-1; 7 nucleotides match TRBD1. Per the germline V gene, CDR1 is SGHVS and CDR2 is FQNEAQ. The J segment lost 7 bases and the V segment lost 5 bases, leaving 11 bases of the junction unmatched. CDR3 length equals 15 residues. The CDR3: CASSAQGFIRNEQFF. CDR3 nucleotides: TGTGCCAGCAGCGCACAGGGGTTCATCAGGAATGAGCAGTTCTTC.

The rearrangement uses TRBV7-9 and TRBJ2-1; 14 bases are a match to TRBD2. The germline V gene encodes CDR1 SEHNR and CDR2 FQNEAQ (reference sequence). The CDR3 contains 16 residues. The V and J ends lost 7 bases and 8 bases, in that order; junction bases with no gene match: 10. In DNA form, the CDR3 reads TGTGCCAGCACCCCGGAACCGGGACTAGCGGGAGATGAGCAGTTCTTC. Residues: CASTPEPGLAGDEQFF.

J is TRBJ1-1 and V is TRBV6-1; D ambiguous. Trimming removed 4 bases at V and 0 bases at J, with 12 bases between. This CDR3 is 15 amino acids long. From germline, CDR1 is MNHNS and CDR2 SASEGT. CDR3: CASSVAADMNTEAFF. CDR3 nucleotide sequence: TGTGCCAGCAGTGTGGCGGCGGATATGAACACTGAAGCTTTCTTT.

The rearrangement links TRBV5-1 to TRBJ2-3; D may be TRBD2 (5 bases). This CDR3 is built from 15 residues. Germline loops: CDR1 SGHRS, CDR2 YFSETQ. Trimming removed 4 bases at V and 2 bases at J, with 14 bases between. The CDR3 DNA reads TGCGCCAGCAGCACCCCGGACTGGGCCACAGATACGCAGTATTTT. It yields the protein CASSTPDWATDTQYF.

V and J are TRBV30 and TRBJ1-5; tentatively, D is TRBD1 (5 bases). Germline V lookup: CDR1 GTSNPN, CDR2 SVGIG (reference sequence). CDR3 length equals 12 residues. V gave up 1 base and J gave up 13 bases, with 14 bases separating them. CDR3 amino acids: CAWSGSGGTQHF. Written as DNA, the CDR3 is TGTGCCTGGAGTGGATCGGGGGGGACTCAGCATTTT.

J is TRBJ2-7 and V is TRBV27; D call uncertain. Trimming took 2 bases from V and 2 from J, leaving 10 bases between them. This CDR3 has 14 amino acids. CDR1 and CDR2 from the germline V gene are MNHEY and SMNVEV (reference sequence). The CDR3 bases are TGTGCCAGCAGTTTACCAGATTCCCCCTACGAGCAGTACTTC. This translates into CASSLPDSPYEQYF.

This chain links TRBV2 with TRBJ2-7; TRBD2 is a possible D gene (6 bases). V lost 3 bases and J 7 bases, leaving 19 bases between the germline ends. Looked up from germline, CDR1 is SNHLY and CDR2 is FYNNEI. The CDR3 is made up of 15 amino acids. The chain's CDR3 is CASSEDPAGPSEQYF. The CDR3 nucleotides are TGTGCCAGCAGTGAGGACCCCGCGGGACCCTCGGAGCAGTACTTC.

The J gene is TRBJ1-2, the V gene TRBV30; D possibly corresponds to TRBD1 (6 bases). V gave up 0 bases and J gave up 0 bases, with 14 bases separating them. Per the germline V gene, CDR1 is GTSNPN and CDR2 is SVGIG (reference sequence). The CDR3 is made up of 16 amino acids. CDR3 region: CAWSVLNRVANYGYTF. For the CDR3, the DNA is TGTGCCTGGAGTGTACTTAACAGGGTGGCTAACTATGGCTACACCTTC.